This T cell receptor (beta chain) was found in a study of cytomegalovirus exposure and HLA in healthy donors (dated by TCRdb to 2015 to 2018). Notes on the research overall: According to a later analysis, one platform produced both the 120 validation repertoires and the 666 repertoires of the first cohort. The study was designed to test whether signatures of past pathogen exposure could be identified by cataloging public T cell receptors. Along with the approximately 650-subject first cohort, a separate validation cohort of over a hundred different subjects was used. High-throughput TCR immunosequencing, statistical association of individual TCRs with disease status, and machine learning were combined to predict cytomegalovirus infection status.

Library generation was performed with the immunoSEQ multiplex PCR assay. The original pipeline was this. A statistical classification framework was built for diagnosing cytomegalovirus status from the catalog of TCR beta chain sequences. This immuneACCESS table, as held by TCRdb, lists in-frame sequences with V and J called but not all clones. Of the missing ones, under half trace to an unresolved V gene in checked studies; the others have no known cause. V and J calls and clone size are as listed in that table; D and trimming were resolved from the DNA. This sample is represented by 250,000 or so clones; 80% to 90% of them were singletons. The ten biggest clones cover about 3% of the sample. What the study reported, not specific to this receptor: Most TCR sequences were observed very rarely across donors, whereas some public TCRs were present in many individuals. A later analysis had no HLA typing for the validation cohort, so co-occurrence there was scored across all 110 or so repertoires. A later analysis found that TCRs clustered in the first cohort also tended to co-occur in the 95 to 150 validation repertoires, with 94% of cluster scores above 0. In vitro tests confirmed that a few of the cytomegalovirus-associated TCR beta chains recognize cytomegalovirus antigens. The study gave a list of about 160 TCR beta chains associated with cytomegalovirus. The classifier was reported to diagnose cytomegalovirus status with high specificity and sensitivity in both the original and validation cohorts. According to the authors, the approach could potentially be generalized to other disease states and immunological phenotypes.

In the case of this clone: This receptor's antigen is unknown. It has no much larger one-base neighbor in the sample; base qualities were not kept.

The donors were included in the validation cohort of 90 to 150 subjects, a group kept apart from the roughly 680-subject first cohort. The receptor was isolated from a man in his late teens or twenties in good health and CMV-seronegative. Sequenced input: PBMCs.

The CDR3: CASSSTGVIYEQYF. The sequenced DNA: TGTGCCAGCAGTTCTACAGGGGTAATCTACGAGCAGTACTTC. This chain joins TRBV6-6 to TRBJ2-7; 7 bases in the junction line up with TRBD1. The CDR3 spans 14 residues, from the cysteine through the phenylalanine. Only the CDR3 region is kept as DNA, spanning 42 bases read in frame from base 1. The germline V end is reduced by 4 bases and the J end by 3 bases; junction bases left unmatched: 6. CDR1 and CDR2 (MNHNY, SVGAGI) derive from the germline V gene (reference sequence).